These 13 T cell receptor beta chains came from one sample sequenced in a study of radiation and T cells in renal cell carcinoma. The time point was: blood 2 weeks post-SBRT. The treatment is: 15 Gy SBRT to primary tumor, nephrectomy 4 weeks later. TCRdb's copy holds only in-frame clones and misses some; the assay was immunoSEQ multiplex PCR. The sample consists of 150,000 to 160,000 clones, 80% to 90% of them appearing once. The source material was blood, sampled from a patient whose treatment included radiotherapy and nephrectomy. All receptors derive from a woman aged 45-60 years with renal cell carcinoma.

In its sample, this clone was seen a few times. The CDR3, as DNA: TGCAGCGTCGTACAGGGGGCAAGTCAGCCCCAGCATTTT. The encoded protein is CSVVQGASQPQHF. The chain recombines TRBV29-1 with TRBJ1-5, with 9 bases identical to TRBD1. Germline lookup yields CDR1 SQVTM and CDR2 ANQGSEA. CDR3 length: 13 residues. With V trimmed by 6 bases and J by 6 bases, 6 bases remained unmatched.

CDR3 sequence: CASRPETGYSNQPQHF. In nucleotides, the CDR3 is TGTGCCAGTAGACCCGAGACAGGCTATAGCAATCAGCCCCAGCATTTT. The V gene is TRBV19, the J gene TRBJ1-5; D might be TRBD1 (6 bases). This CDR3 is 16 amino acids long. The V gene's germline CDR1 is LNHDA and CDR2 SQIVND (reference sequence). V was trimmed by 6 bases and J by 0 bases, leaving 15 bases between them.

The chain carries TRBV5-8 and TRBJ2-2; 10 bases are a match to TRBD1. J gave up 3 bases and V 5 bases, and 7 bases lay outside the gene matches. This CDR3 contains 16 residues. In germline, CDR1 is SGHTS, CDR2 YDEGEE. CDR3 residues: CASRSGTGADTGELFF. The DNA of the CDR3 is TGTGCCAGCAGATCCGGGACAGGGGCGGACACCGGGGAGCTGTTTTTT.

The rearrangement joins TRBV28 to TRBJ2-2; TRBD1 might be the D (7 bases). Trimming left V 6 bases short and J 4 bases short, with 15 bases between. The CDR3 consists of 15 residues. Germline V CDR1 and CDR2: MDHEN, SYDVKM. This CDR3 is CASRLPQGGTGELFF. The DNA of the CDR3 is TGTGCCAGCAGGCTGCCTCAGGGGGGCACCGGGGAGCTGTTTTTT.

V is TRBV4-2 and J is TRBJ1-2; D call uncertain. V was pared by 0 bases and J by 3 bases, with 11 bases between. This CDR3 is built from 15 residues. Germline CDR1 and CDR2: LGHNA and YNFKEQ. CDR3 region: CASSQDRALYYGYTF. DNA of the CDR3: TGTGCCAGCAGCCAAGATCGGGCCCTATACTATGGCTACACCTTC.

The chain links TRBV9 to TRBJ1-1; a weak D match, TRBD1 (6 bases). Trimming cost V 0 bases and J 0 bases, with 9 bases left between them. The CDR3 totals 15 residues. Germline V gives CDR1 SGDLS, CDR2 YYNGEE. DNA of the CDR3: TGTGCCAGCAGCGTAGATTCAGGGGTGAACACTGAAGCTTTCTTT. Protein: CASSVDSGVNTEAFF.

V usage is TRBV4-3 and J usage is TRBJ1-1; D gene unclear. Germline V gives CDR1 LGHNA, CDR2 YSLEER. The CDR3 spans 14 residues. V lost 1 base and J 1 base, leaving 7 bases between the germline ends. The CDR3: CASSQAAGNTEAFF. The CDR3 DNA follows: TGCGCCAGCAGCCAAGCTGCAGGGAACACTGAAGCTTTCTTT.

The chain is built from TRBV6-5 and TRBJ2-7; possible D gene TRBD2, 6 bases. Germline V CDR1 and CDR2: MNHEY, SVGAGI. This CDR3 spans 13 amino acids. Trimming stripped 8 bases from V and 5 bases from J, with 16 bases between. The CDR3: CASARDLAHEQYF. The DNA for the CDR3 is TGTGCCAGCGCCCGGGACTTAGCCCACGAGCAGTACTTC.

On this clone itself: The junction departs from the called germline gene at one end, perhaps through a read error. The rearrangement joins TRBV29-1 to TRBJ2-7; a weak D match, TRBD1 (6 bases). CDR1 and CDR2 from the germline V gene are SQVTM and ANQGSEA. The CDR3 has 11 amino acids. The CDR3 DNA reads as TGCAGCGTTGGGGACACCTACGAGCAGTGCTTC. This sequence encodes CSVGDTYEQCF.

This chain links TRBV19 with TRBJ1-3; D gene ambiguous. The CDR3 is 13 amino acids. CDR1 and CDR2 from the germline V gene are LNHDA and SQIVND (reference sequence). The V gene lost 4 bases and the J gene lost 4 bases, with 8 bases spanning the gap. This CDR3 is CASSTPIGNTIYF. As DNA, the CDR3 is TGTGCCAGTAGTACGCCAATCGGAAACACCATATATTTT.

The chain employs TRBV4-2 and TRBJ2-3; possible D gene TRBD2, 5 bases. Looked up from germline, CDR1 is LGHNA and CDR2 is YNFKEQ. The germline V and J ends were trimmed by 6 bases and 0 bases, with 16 bases remaining between them. This CDR3 comprises 16 residues. CDR3 in amino acids: CASRNSAPGSTDTQYF. CDR3 in DNA: TGTGCCAGCAGGAACAGTGCGCCGGGGAGCACAGATACGCAGTATTTT.

The chain uses TRBV4-1 and TRBJ1-6; tentatively, D is TRBD1 (5 bases). Looked up from germline, CDR1 is MGHRA and CDR2 is YSYEKL. There are 13 residues in the CDR3. V shed 2 bases and J shed 10 bases, with 9 bases lying between them. The CDR3 spells CASSQPGQSPLHF. In DNA, the CDR3 is TGCGCCAGCAGCCAACCGGGGCAGTCACCCCTCCACTTT.

This chain connects TRBV5-1 to TRBJ2-5, with D maybe TRBD1 (6 bases). Germline V gene sequence: CDR1 SGHRS, CDR2 YFSETQ. The CDR3 loop spans 15 amino acids. The ends were cut back, 4 bases at V and 5 bases at J, with 18 bases in the middle. The CDR3 DNA sequence: TGCGCCAGCAGCATGGGACAACCTGGCGGGGAGACCCAGTACTTC. Translated: CASSMGQPGGETQYF.